The 21 T cell receptor beta chains given below trace back to one sample, sequenced in a study of CD8 T cells in Susac syndrome. Random hexamers served to reverse transcribe about 0.5 to 1 ug RNA. From the immunoSEQ multiplex PCR reads, TCRdb called clonotypes with MiXCR, one entry per CDR3 protein. The sample has over 150,000 distinct CDR3 sequences, 85% to 95% seen once. Sequencing was done on a sample of CD4+ T cells from PBMCs. The receptors stem from a human donor with Susac syndrome.

This chain uses TRBV28 with TRBJ1-1; D might be TRBD1 (6 bases). The germline CDR1 and CDR2 sequences are MDHEN and SYDVKM. The CDR3 runs 14 residues. V gave up 1 base and J gave up 4 bases, with 10 bases separating them. CDR3 in DNA: TGTGCCAGCAGTTTATTCAGGGGCGGCACTGAAGCTTTCTTT. Translated, it gives CASSLFRGGTEAFF.

This clonotype was seen a single time. The chain is built from TRBV6-2 or TRBV6-3 and TRBJ1-1; maybe TRBD1 (5 bases). The CDR3 is 13 residues long. Looked up from germline, CDR1 is MNHEY and CDR2 is SVGEGT. V gave up 6 bases and J gave up 6 bases, with 14 bases separating them. CDR3 DNA: TGTGCCAGCAGACGCATCCAGGGCTCTGAAGCTTTCTTT. This translates into CASRRIQGSEAFF.

This rearrangement joins TRBV5-5 to TRBJ2-5; the D gene is possibly TRBD2 (6 bases). Between the trimmed V and J ends, which lost 0 bases and 7 bases, there was a span of 13 bases. The CDR3 runs 14 residues. CDR1 SGHKS and CDR2 YYEKEE come from the germline V gene (reference sequence). CDR3 amino acids: CASSLGGDRGTQYF. CDR3 nucleotides: TGTGCCAGCAGCTTGGGGGGGGATCGGGGGACCCAGTACTTC.

The V and J genes are TRBV30 and TRBJ1-1; D remains ambiguous. CDR3 length: 12 amino acids. Trimming took 1 base from V and 11 from J, leaving 14 bases between them. CDR1 GTSNPN and CDR2 SVGIG come from the germline V gene (reference sequence). CDR3 in DNA: TGTGCCTGGAGTGCTTCCCTCTACGATGCTTTCTTT. As protein: CAWSASLYDAFF.

The V and J genes are TRBV6-6 and TRBJ2-2, with D perhaps matching TRBD1 or TRBD2 (5 bases each). The CDR3 is made up of 15 amino acids. The germline gives CDR1 MNHNY, CDR2 SVGAGI (reference sequence). V was clipped by 5 bases and J by 4 bases, with 14 bases between them. DNA of the CDR3: TGTGCCAGCAGTCCGAGGGACGCATCCACCGGGGAGCTGTTTTTT. Its protein product is CASSPRDASTGELFF.

The V call is TRBV19, the J call TRBJ2-5; TRBD2 agrees at 9 bases. V gave up 3 bases and J gave up 5 bases; unmatched junction bases: 10. CDR1 and CDR2 from the germline V gene are LNHDA and SQIVND (reference sequence). The CDR3 runs 16 residues. The CDR3 region is CASSMTREGPQETQYF. CDR3 DNA sequence: TGTGCCAGTAGTATGACGCGGGAGGGCCCCCAGGAGACCCAGTACTTC.

This clonotype was seen once. The CDR3 protein is CSARDMTGGAYNEQFF. The CDR3 DNA is TGCAGTGCTAGAGATATGACAGGGGGCGCCTACAATGAGCAGTTCTTC. The chain employs TRBV20-1 and TRBJ2-1, with TRBD1 matching 10 bases. The CDR3 extends over 16 amino acids. Germline V gene sequence: CDR1 DFQATT, CDR2 SNEGSKA (reference sequence). With V trimmed by 0 bases and J by 2 bases, 4 bases remained unmatched.

The V gene is TRBV30, the J gene TRBJ1-1; D is possibly TRBD1 (5 bases). Germline CDR1 is GTSNPN and CDR2 is SVGIG (reference sequence). Trimming took off 0 bases at V and 12 bases at J, with 17 bases between the two ends. The CDR3 loop spans 13 amino acids. Written as DNA, the CDR3 is TGTGCCTGGAGTGTACAAAGTGTTACAGGAACTTTCTTT. Protein product: CAWSVQSVTGTFF.

The chain links TRBV28 to TRBJ2-7; no clear D gene. V shed 3 bases and J shed 5 bases, with 17 bases lying between them. The CDR3 spans 15 residues. CDR1 is MDHEN, CDR2 SYDVKM, per germline. The CDR3 sequence is CASSFFSSRYNEQYF. The CDR3 DNA reads as TGTGCCAGCAGTTTCTTCAGTTCTCGATACAACGAGCAGTACTTC.

In its sample, this clonotype was seen once. V usage is TRBV5-4 and J usage is TRBJ2-3; no definite D call. The CDR3 covers 16 residues. CDR1 is SGHNT and CDR2 is YYREEE in the germline V gene (reference sequence). Trimming took 0 bases from V and 0 from J, leaving 11 bases between them. The CDR3 loop reads CASSLATRSSTDTQYF. The DNA for the CDR3 is TGTGCCAGCAGCTTGGCGACACGGTCTAGCACAGATACGCAGTATTTT. The full variable domain, with the rest looked up from reference TRBV5-4 and TRBJ2-3, is ETGVTQSPTHLIKTRGQQVTLRCSSQSGHNTVSWYQQALGQGPQFIFQYYREEENGRGNFPPRFSGLQFPNYSSELNVNALELDDSALYLCASSLATRSSTDTQYFGPGTRLTVL.

The V and J genes are TRBV30 and TRBJ2-1; no firm D call. Deletions cut 5 bases from V and 8 bases from J, with 13 bases between. Germline CDR1 reads GTSNPN; CDR2 reads SVGIG (reference sequence). The CDR3 spans 12 residues. The CDR3 spells CAWDGIGYEQFF. CDR3 nucleotides: TGTGCCTGGGATGGGATTGGGTATGAGCAGTTCTTC.

In DNA form, the CDR3 reads TGTGCCAGCAGCCAAGATGAAGGGTTCGGCAATCAGCCCCAGCATTTT. Protein product: CASSQDEGFGNQPQHF. V is TRBV4-2 and J is TRBJ1-5; D remains ambiguous. The CDR3 is 16 amino acids. V lost 0 bases, J lost 2 bases, and 11 bases lay in between. The germline CDR1 and CDR2 sequences are LGHNA and YNFKEQ.

V usage is TRBV19 and J usage is TRBJ2-2; D is ambiguous. Trimming took 3 bases from V and 5 from J, leaving 7 bases between them. The CDR3 has 13 residues. Germline assignment: CDR1 LNHDA and CDR2 SQIVND (reference sequence). The CDR3 loop is CASSIRPTGELFF. The CDR3 nucleotides read TGTGCCAGTAGTATCCGACCGACCGGGGAGCTGTTTTTT.

The chain joins TRBV4-2 to TRBJ2-2, with D possibly being TRBD1 or TRBD2 (5 bases each). V was trimmed by 0 bases and J by 5 bases, leaving 10 bases between them. This CDR3 has 15 amino acids. CDR1 is LGHNA and CDR2 is YNFKEQ in the germline V gene. The CDR3 DNA follows: TGTGCCAGCAGCCAAGATCAGGGACCTACCGGGGAGCTGTTTTTT. Its translation is CASSQDQGPTGELFF.

The chain combines TRBV15 with TRBJ2-5; tentatively, D is TRBD2 (5 bases). CDR1 is LNHNV, CDR2 YYDKDF, per germline (reference sequence). Trimming cost V 3 bases and J 1 base, with 15 bases left between them. The CDR3 length is 16 residues. The CDR3 loop is CATSRSTGSLQETQYF. Written as DNA, the CDR3 is TGTGCCACCAGCAGGAGTACGGGGTCCCTCCAAGAGACCCAGTACTTC.

Comment on this clonotype: Compared with germline, one end of the junction differs, possibly owing to a read error. The chain couples TRBV9 to TRBJ2-1, with 15 nucleotides matching TRBD2. The CDR3 spans 14 residues. Per the germline V gene, CDR1 is SGDLS and CDR2 is YYNGEE. The CDR3 is CASSPPGLAGGPIF. The CDR3 coding sequence is TGTGCCAGCAGCCCTCCAGGACTAGCGGGAGGGCCTATCTTC.

The chain joins TRBV5-1 to TRBJ2-3; D not certain. V gave up 4 bases and J gave up 3 bases, with 9 bases separating them. The germline V gene has CDR1 SGHRS and CDR2 YFSETQ. CDR3 length: 13 residues. CDR3 in amino acids: CASSRQETDTQYF. The CDR3 nucleotides read TGCGCCAGCAGCCGGCAAGAGACAGATACGCAGTATTTT.

This clonotype was counted once. The V call is TRBV28, the J call TRBJ1-5, with D possibly TRBD1 on 5 matching bases. The CDR3 is 13 residues long. The V gene's germline CDR1 is MDHEN and CDR2 SYDVKM. V was shortened by 5 bases and J by 7 bases, with 12 bases between the two germline ends. The CDR3 region has the DNA TGTGCCAGCAGTAGGTCAAGGGACCAGCCCCAGCATTTT. It encodes CASSRSRDQPQHF.

The J gene is TRBJ2-1, the V gene TRBV11-3; TRBD2 agrees at 13 bases. Germline assignment: CDR1 SGHNT and CDR2 YENEEA. The CDR3 has 15 amino acids. J lost 8 bases, V lost 4 bases, and 5 bases had no gene match. CDR3 nucleotides: TGTGCCAGCAGCTCCACTAGCGGGGGGGCTCATGAGCAGTTCTTC. Its translation is CASSSTSGGAHEQFF. The variable domain in full, with the rest retrieved from reference TRBV11-3 and TRBJ2-1, is EAGVVQSPRYKIIEKKQPVAFWCNPISGHNTLYWYLQNLGQGPELLIRYENEEAVDDSQLPKDRFSAERLKGVDSTLKIQPAELGDSAVYLCASSSTSGGAHEQFFGPGTRLTVL.

The CDR3 sequence: CAWSNLRTTEAFF. CDR3 bases: TGTGCCTGGAGTAATCTTCGGACCACTGAAGCTTTCTTT. The rearrangement uses TRBV30 and TRBJ1-1; no reliable D call. This CDR3 is 13 amino acids long. The V and J ends lost 2 bases and 4 bases respectively, with 11 bases between them. Germline V gene lookup returns CDR1 GTSNPN and CDR2 SVGIG (reference sequence).

V is TRBV24-1 and J is TRBJ2-1, with 9 positions matching TRBD2. Per the germline V gene, CDR1 is KGHDR and CDR2 is SFDVKD. V trimming: 2 bases; J trimming: 9 bases; junction bases outside the gene matches: 13. There are 17 residues in the CDR3. The CDR3 DNA sequence: TGTGCCACCAGTGATTCCAACCTCTTAGCGGGAGTGGGTGAGCAGTTCTTC. Translating it yields CATSDSNLLAGVGEQFF.